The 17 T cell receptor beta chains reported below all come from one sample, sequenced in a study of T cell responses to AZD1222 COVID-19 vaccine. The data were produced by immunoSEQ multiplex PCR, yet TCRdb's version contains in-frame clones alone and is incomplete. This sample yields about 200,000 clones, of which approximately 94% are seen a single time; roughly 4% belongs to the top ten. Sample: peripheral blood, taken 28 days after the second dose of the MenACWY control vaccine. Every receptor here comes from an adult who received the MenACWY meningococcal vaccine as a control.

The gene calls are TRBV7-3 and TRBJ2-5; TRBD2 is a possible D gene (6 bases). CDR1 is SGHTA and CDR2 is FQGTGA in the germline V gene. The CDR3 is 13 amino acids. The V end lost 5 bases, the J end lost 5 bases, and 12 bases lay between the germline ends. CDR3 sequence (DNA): TGTGCCAGCAGCCCCATGGCGGGGGAGACCCAGTACTTC. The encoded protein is CASSPMAGETQYF.

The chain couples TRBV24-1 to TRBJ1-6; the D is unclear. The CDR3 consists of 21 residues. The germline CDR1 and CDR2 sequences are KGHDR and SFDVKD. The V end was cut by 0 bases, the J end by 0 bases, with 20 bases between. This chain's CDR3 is CATSDLQRHNNKSSYNSPLHF. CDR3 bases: TGTGCCACCAGTGATTTGCAGAGACACAACAATAAGAGCTCCTATAATTCACCCCTCCACTTT.

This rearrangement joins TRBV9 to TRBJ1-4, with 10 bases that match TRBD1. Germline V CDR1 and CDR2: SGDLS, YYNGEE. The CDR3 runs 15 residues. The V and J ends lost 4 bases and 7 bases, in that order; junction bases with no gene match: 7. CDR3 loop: CASSPQTGGSEKLFF. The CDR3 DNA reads TGTGCCAGCAGCCCTCAGACAGGGGGCTCTGAAAAACTGTTTTTT.

The CDR3 spells CAGADGTTNEKLFF. Written as DNA, the CDR3 is TGTGCCGGAGCTGACGGGACAACTAATGAAAAACTGTTTTTT. The rearrangement links TRBV28 to TRBJ1-4; D ambiguous. The CDR3 has 14 residues. The germline V and J ends were trimmed by 11 bases and 0 bases, with 13 bases remaining between them. Germline V gene lookup returns CDR1 MDHEN and CDR2 SYDVKM. Drawing the rest from reference TRBV28 and TRBJ1-4, the complete variable domain is DVKVTQSSRYLVKRTGEKVFLECVQDMDHENMFWYRQDPGLGLRLIYFSYDVKMKEKGDIPEGYSVSREKKERFSLILESASTNQTSMYLCAGADGTTNEKLFFGSGTQLSVL.

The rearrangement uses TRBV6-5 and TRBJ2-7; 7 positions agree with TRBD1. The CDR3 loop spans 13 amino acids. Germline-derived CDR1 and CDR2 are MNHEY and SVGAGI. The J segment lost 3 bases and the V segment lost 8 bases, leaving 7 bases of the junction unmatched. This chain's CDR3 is CASHRQGSYEQYF. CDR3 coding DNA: TGTGCCAGCCACCGACAGGGTAGCTACGAGCAGTACTTC.

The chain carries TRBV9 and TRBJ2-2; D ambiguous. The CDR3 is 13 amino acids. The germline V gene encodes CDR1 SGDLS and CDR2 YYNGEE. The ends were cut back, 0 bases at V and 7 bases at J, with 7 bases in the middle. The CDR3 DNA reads TGTGCCAGCAGCGTAGTTCGCCACGGGGAGCTGTTTTTT. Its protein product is CASSVVRHGELFF. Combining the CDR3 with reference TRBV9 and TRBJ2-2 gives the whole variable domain DSGVTQTPKHLITATGQRVTLRCSPRSGDLSVYWYQQSLDQGLQFLIQYYNGEERAKGNILERFSAQQFPDLHSELNLSSLELGDSALYFCASSVVRHGELFFGEGSRLTVL.

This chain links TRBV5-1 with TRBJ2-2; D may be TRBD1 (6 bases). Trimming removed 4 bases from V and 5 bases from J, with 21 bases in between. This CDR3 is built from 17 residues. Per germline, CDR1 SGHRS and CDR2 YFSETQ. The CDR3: CASSPQAGAGTTGELFF. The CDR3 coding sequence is TGCGCCAGCAGCCCACAAGCAGGGGCCGGGACGACCGGGGAGCTGTTTTTT.

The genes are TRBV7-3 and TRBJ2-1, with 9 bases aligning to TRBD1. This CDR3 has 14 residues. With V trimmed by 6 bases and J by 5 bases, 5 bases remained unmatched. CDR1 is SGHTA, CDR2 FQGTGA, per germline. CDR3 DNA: TGTGCCAGCAGTCGGACAGGGGCTAACAATGAGCAGTTCTTC. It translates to CASSRTGANNEQFF.

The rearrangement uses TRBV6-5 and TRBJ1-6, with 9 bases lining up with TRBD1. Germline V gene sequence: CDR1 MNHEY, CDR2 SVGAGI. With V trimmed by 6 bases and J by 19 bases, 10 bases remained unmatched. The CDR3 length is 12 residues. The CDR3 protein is CASSPGDRDWHF. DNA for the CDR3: TGTGCCAGCAGCCCCGGGGACAGGGACTGGCACTTT.

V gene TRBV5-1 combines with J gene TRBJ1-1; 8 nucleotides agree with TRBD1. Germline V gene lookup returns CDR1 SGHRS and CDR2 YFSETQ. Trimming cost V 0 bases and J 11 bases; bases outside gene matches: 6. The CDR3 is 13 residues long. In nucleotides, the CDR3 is TGCGCCAGCAGCTTGGATCTGGGACAGGTCGCTTTCTTT. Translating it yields CASSLDLGQVAFF.

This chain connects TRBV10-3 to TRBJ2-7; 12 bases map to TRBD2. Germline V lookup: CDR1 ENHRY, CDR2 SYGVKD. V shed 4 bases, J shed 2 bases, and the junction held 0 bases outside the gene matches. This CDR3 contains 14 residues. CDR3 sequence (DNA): TGTGCCATCAGTGGACTAGCGGGAGCCTACGAGCAGTACTTC. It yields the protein CAISGLAGAYEQYF.

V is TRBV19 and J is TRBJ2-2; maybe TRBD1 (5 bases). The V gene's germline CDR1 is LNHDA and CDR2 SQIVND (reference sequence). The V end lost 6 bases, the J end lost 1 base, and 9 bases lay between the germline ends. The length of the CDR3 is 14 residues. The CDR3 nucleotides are TGTGCCAGTAGCCCCGGACAGAACACCGGGGAGCTGTTTTTT. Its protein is CASSPGQNTGELFF. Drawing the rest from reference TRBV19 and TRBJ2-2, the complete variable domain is DGGITQSPKYLFRKEGQNVTLSCEQNLNHDAMYWYRQDPGQGLRLIYYSQIVNDFQKGDIAEGYSVSREKKESFPLTVTSAQKNPTAFYLCASSPGQNTGELFFGEGSRLTVL.

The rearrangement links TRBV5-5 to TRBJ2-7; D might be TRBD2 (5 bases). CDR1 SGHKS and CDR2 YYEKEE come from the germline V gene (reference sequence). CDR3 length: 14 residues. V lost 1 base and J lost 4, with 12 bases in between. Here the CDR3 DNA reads TGTGCCAGCAGCTTGAACGGGAACTTTTACGAGCAGTACTTC. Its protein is CASSLNGNFYEQYF.

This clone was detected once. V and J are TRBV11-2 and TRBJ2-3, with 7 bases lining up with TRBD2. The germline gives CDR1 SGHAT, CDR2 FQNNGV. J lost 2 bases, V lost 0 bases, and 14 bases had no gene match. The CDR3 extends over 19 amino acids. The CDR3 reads CASSLDLRGRGEITDTQYF. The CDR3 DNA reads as TGTGCCAGCAGCTTAGATCTCCGCGGGAGAGGGGAAATCACAGATACGCAGTATTTT.

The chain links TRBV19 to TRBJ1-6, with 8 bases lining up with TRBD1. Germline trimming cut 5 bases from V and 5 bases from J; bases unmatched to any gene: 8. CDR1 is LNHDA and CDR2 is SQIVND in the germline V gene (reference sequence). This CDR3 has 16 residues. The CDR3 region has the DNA TGTGCCAGTAGTCTTCTCCGGACAGGGAATAATTCACCCCTCCACTTT. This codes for CASSLLRTGNNSPLHF. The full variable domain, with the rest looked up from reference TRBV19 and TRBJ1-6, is DGGITQSPKYLFRKEGQNVTLSCEQNLNHDAMYWYRQDPGQGLRLIYYSQIVNDFQKGDIAEGYSVSREKKESFPLTVTSAQKNPTAFYLCASSLLRTGNNSPLHFGNGTRLTVT.

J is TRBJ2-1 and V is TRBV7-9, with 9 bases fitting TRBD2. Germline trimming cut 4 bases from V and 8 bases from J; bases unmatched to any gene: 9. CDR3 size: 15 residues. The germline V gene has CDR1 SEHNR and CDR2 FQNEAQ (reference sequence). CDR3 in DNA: TGTGCCAGCAGCTCCTATATAGCGGGAGAATATGAGCAGTTCTTC. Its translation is CASSSYIAGEYEQFF.

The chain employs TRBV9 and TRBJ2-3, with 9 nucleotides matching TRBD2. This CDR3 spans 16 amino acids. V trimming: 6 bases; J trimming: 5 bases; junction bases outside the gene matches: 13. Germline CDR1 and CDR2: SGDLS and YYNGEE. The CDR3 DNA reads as TGTGCCAGCACCTCCCTCGGGGTAGCGGGAGAAGATACGCAGTATTTT. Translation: CASTSLGVAGEDTQYF.